This TCR beta chain was profiled in a study of graft-versus-host responses after intestinal transplantation. The overall study: As for transplant type, recipients had multivisceral, liver-intestinal, or isolated intestinal grafts. Recipients uniformly received anti-thymocyte globulin induction, followed by tacrolimus and steroids for about three years.

Graft specimens yielded both intraepithelial and lamina propria lymphocytes. This CDR3 comprises 14 residues. Per germline, CDR1 MDHEN and CDR2 SYDVKM. V lost 6 bases to trimming and J lost 1 base, with 12 bases between them. Study-wide findings and caveats: Within allografts, high graft-versus-host to host-versus-graft clonal ratios were seen among patients with graft-donor T cell macrochimerism. In recipient marrow, GvH clones were found, and some appeared first in ileum or blood.

Here immunoSEQ multiplex PCR was the method, and the copy in TCRdb shows in-frame clones only, minus some. The data contain approximately 63,000 clones, 75% to 90% of them singletons. A note on this clone: Its cognate antigen is unknown.

This sample comprised ileum tissue, obtained 350 to 400 days after transplant. This clonotype originated in a human patient who received an intestinal transplant, so some T cells may come from the graft donor. This chain connects TRBV28 to TRBJ1-1; no clear D. CDR3 coding DNA: TGTGCCAGCAGCGGCCTAGAACAGAACACTGAAGCTTTCTTT. This encodes CASSGLEQNTEAFF.